These 6 T cell receptor beta chains share one sample of origin, sequenced in a study of CD8 T cells in Susac syndrome (dated by TCRdb to about 2019). The receptor library was made with the immunoSEQ multiplex PCR assay. RNA was extracted with the RNeasy kit and roughly 0.45 to 1 ug was reverse transcribed using random hexamers. TCRdb reprocessing: public reads trimmed at Q25 with fastp, clones called with MiXCR, in-frame beta chains kept. Rows are combined by CDR3 protein, so each entry shows the most common genes and DNA. For this sample there are about 140,000 distinct CDR3 sequences; 85% to 95% appear just once. The ten largest clones capture more than 0.14% of the sample. The specimen sequenced was CD4+ T cells from PBMCs. The receptor set was obtained from a human donor with Susac syndrome.

The chain combines TRBV4-1 with TRBJ2-2, with TRBD1 identical over 7 bases. J gave up 7 bases and V 0 bases, and 5 bases lay outside the gene matches. CDR3 length: 15 amino acids. CDR1 and CDR2 (germline): MGHRA, YSYEKL. The CDR3 DNA is TGCGCCAGCAGCCAAGAGAGGGGGCCCGGCGGGGAGCTGTTTTTT. It specifies CASSQERGPGGELFF.

The gene calls are TRBV12-3 or TRBV12-4 and TRBJ2-1; TRBD2 matches at 7 bases. Unmatched junction bases numbered 2, after V lost 0 bases and J lost 0 bases. The CDR3 consists of 16 residues. The CDR3 nucleotides are TGTGCCAGCAGTTTAGCTAGGACTAGCTCCTACAATGAGCAGTTCTTC. It yields the protein CASSLARTSSYNEQFF.

The chain uses TRBV30 and TRBJ2-7; D unclear. V was trimmed by 4 bases and J by 0 bases, leaving 13 bases between them. Germline loops: CDR1 GTSNPN, CDR2 SVGIG (reference sequence). The length of the CDR3 is 14 residues. The CDR3 nucleotides read TGTGCCTGGAATTATATCGCACTCTCCTACGAGCAGTACTTC. Translation gives CAWNYIALSYEQYF.

This clonotype was seen only once. The chain combines TRBV12-3 or TRBV12-4 with TRBJ2-1; D uncertain. Trimming left V 6 bases short and J 8 bases short, with 14 bases between. The CDR3 is 13 residues long. This CDR3 is CASRGRVGDEQFF. In DNA form, the CDR3 reads TGTGCCAGCAGGGGCCGGGTCGGCGATGAGCAGTTCTTC.

The V gene is TRBV20-1, the J gene TRBJ2-3, with D perhaps given as TRBD1 or TRBD2 (7 bases each). The CDR3 is 14 amino acids. V lost 6 bases and J 1 base, leaving 14 bases between the germline ends. Germline values: CDR1 DFQATT, CDR2 SNEGSKA (reference sequence). For the CDR3, the DNA is TGCAGTGCCAGGGGGGGACAAGGCACAGATACGCAGTATTTT. As protein: CSARGGQGTDTQYF.

The gene calls are TRBV30 and TRBJ1-2; 8 nucleotides align to TRBD1. The CDR3 runs to 15 residues. Per germline, CDR1 GTSNPN and CDR2 SVGIG (reference sequence). With 5 bases clipped from V and 4 bases from J, the junction kept 12 bases outside the gene matches. This CDR3 is CAWLDPGGGIYGYTF. CDR3 coding DNA: TGTGCCTGGCTCGACCCAGGGGGCGGCATCTATGGCTACACCTTC.